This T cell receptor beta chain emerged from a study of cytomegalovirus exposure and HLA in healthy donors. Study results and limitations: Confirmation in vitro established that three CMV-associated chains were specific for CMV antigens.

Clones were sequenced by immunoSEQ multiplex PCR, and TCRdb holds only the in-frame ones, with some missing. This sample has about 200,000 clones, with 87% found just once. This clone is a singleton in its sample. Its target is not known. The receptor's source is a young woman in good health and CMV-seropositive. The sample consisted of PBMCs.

Here the CDR3 reads CASSTRQGASEAFF. The CDR3 DNA is TGTGCCAGCAGTACAAGACAGGGGGCGTCCGAAGCTTTCTTT. The chain links TRBV6-5 to TRBJ1-1, with 10 bases matching TRBD1. This CDR3 spans 14 amino acids. With 5 bases clipped from V and 8 bases from J, the junction kept 8 bases outside the gene matches. The germline CDR1 and CDR2 sequences are MNHEY and SVGAGI.